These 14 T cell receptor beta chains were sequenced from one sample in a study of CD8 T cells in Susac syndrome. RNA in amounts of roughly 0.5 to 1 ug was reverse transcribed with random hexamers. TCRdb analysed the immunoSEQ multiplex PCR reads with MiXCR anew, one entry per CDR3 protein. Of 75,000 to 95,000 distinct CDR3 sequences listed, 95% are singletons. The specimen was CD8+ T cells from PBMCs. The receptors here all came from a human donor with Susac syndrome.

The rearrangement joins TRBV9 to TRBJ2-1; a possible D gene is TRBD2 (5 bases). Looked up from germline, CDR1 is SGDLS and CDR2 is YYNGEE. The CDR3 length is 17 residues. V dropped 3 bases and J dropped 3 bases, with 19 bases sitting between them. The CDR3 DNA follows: TGTGCCAGCAGCGGTAGTCCTAGCCTGGCTGGCTACAATGAGCAGTTCTTC. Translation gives CASSGSPSLAGYNEQFF.

The DNA of the CDR3 is TGTGCCAGCAGCTCGACAGGGTTCCAAGAGACCCAGTACTTC. It codes for CASSSTGFQETQYF. The chain employs TRBV11-2 and TRBJ2-5; 7 bases agree with TRBD1. The J segment lost 1 base and the V segment lost 4 bases, leaving 3 bases of the junction unmatched. The CDR3 runs to 14 residues. Germline V lookup: CDR1 SGHAT, CDR2 FQNNGV.

This CDR3 is CSVEDGTSGSWEQFF. In DNA form, the CDR3 reads TGCAGCGTTGAAGATGGGACTAGCGGGAGTTGGGAGCAGTTCTTC. This sequence joins TRBV29-1 and TRBJ2-1, with 14 bases lining up with TRBD2. The germline V gene has CDR1 SQVTM and CDR2 ANQGSEA. The CDR3 length is 15 residues. V was pared by 0 bases and J by 10 bases, with 5 bases of the junction left unmatched.

CDR3 nucleotide sequence: TGTGCCACCAGCAGAGTAGTAGCGGTGAACACCGGGGAGCTGTTTTTT. Translated: CATSRVVAVNTGELFF. The V call is TRBV15, the J call TRBJ2-2, with a weak D call TRBD2 (6 bases). The V end lost 1 base, the J end lost 1 base, and 10 bases lay between the germline ends. CDR3 length: 16 residues. CDR1 LNHNV and CDR2 YYDKDF come from the germline V gene (reference sequence).

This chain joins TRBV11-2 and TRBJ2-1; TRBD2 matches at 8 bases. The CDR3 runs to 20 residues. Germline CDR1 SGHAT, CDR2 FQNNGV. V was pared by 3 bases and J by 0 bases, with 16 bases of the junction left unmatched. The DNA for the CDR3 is TGTGCCAGCAGCTTGACATCGGGACTAGTCGTCCGGTCCTCCTACAATGAGCAGTTCTTC. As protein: CASSLTSGLVVRSSYNEQFF.

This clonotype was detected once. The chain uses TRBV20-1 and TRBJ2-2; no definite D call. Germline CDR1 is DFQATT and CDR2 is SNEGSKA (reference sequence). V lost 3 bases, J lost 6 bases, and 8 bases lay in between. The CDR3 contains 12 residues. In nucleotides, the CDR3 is TGCAGTGCTAGGACCGGATCCGGGGAGCTGTTTTTT. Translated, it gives CSARTGSGELFF.

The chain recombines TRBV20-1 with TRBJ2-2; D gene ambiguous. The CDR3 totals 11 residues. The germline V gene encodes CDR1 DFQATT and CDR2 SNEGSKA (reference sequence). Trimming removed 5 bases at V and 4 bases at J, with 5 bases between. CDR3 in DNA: TGCAGTGCTCTATCCACCGGGGAGCTGTTTTTT. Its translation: CSALSTGELFF.

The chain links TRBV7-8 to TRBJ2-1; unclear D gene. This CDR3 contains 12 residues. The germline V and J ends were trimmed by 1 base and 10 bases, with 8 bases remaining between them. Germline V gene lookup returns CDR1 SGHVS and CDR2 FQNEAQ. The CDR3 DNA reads TGTGCCAGCAGCTTAGATGCCATCGAGCAGTTCTTC. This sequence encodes CASSLDAIEQFF.

CDR3 nucleotide sequence: TGTGCCAGCAGCCCCGGGGGCCTTGACTACGAGCAGTACTTC. Translated, it gives CASSPGGLDYEQYF. J is TRBJ2-7 and V is TRBV9; the D call may be TRBD1 or TRBD2 (6 bases each). The CDR3 is 14 residues long. Between the trimmed V and J ends, which lost 4 bases and 3 bases, there was a span of 14 bases. Germline V lookup: CDR1 SGDLS, CDR2 YYNGEE.

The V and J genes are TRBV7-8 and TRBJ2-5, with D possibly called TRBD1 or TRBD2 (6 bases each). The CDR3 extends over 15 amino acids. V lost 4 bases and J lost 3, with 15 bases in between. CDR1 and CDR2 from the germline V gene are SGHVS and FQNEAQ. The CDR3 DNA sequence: TGTGCCAGCAGCTCCTTCGACAGGAGGGAAGAGACCCAGTACTTC. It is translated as CASSSFDRREETQYF.

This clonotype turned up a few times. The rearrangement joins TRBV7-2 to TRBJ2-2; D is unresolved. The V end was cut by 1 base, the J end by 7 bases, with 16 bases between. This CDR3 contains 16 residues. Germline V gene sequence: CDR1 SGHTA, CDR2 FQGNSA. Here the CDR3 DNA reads TGTGCCAGCAGCTTAGGATCTGTAATCTTGGGCGGGGAGCTGTTTTTT. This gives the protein CASSLGSVILGGELFF.

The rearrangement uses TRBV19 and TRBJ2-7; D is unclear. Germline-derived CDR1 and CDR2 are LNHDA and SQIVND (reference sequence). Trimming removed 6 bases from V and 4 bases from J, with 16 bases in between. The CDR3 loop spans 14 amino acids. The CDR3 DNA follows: TGTGCCAGTAGCATAAGGACGGATGGGTACGAGCAGTACTTC. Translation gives CASSIRTDGYEQYF.

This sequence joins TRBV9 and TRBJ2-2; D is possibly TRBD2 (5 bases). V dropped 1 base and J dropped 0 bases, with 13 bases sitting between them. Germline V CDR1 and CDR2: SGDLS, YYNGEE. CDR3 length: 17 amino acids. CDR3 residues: CASSVPSGAANTGELFF. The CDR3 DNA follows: TGTGCCAGCAGCGTACCCAGCGGAGCAGCGAACACCGGGGAGCTGTTTTTT.

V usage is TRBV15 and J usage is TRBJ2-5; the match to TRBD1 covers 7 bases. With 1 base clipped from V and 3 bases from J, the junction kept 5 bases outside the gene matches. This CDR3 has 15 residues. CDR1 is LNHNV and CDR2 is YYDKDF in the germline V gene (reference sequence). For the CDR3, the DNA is TGTGCCACCAGCAGAGGTTGGGACAGTGAAGAGACCCAGTACTTC. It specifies CATSRGWDSEETQYF.